Listed below are T cell receptor beta chains from one sample, sequenced in a study of Ad26.COV2.S vaccination and SARS-CoV-2 variants. This table comes from immunoSEQ multiplex PCR, and its TCRdb copy is limited to in-frame clones, with some not included. Seen here are around 300,000 clones, around 90% observed once, and the top ten hold approximately 5.9%. The material was peripheral blood, obtained in a trial of Ad26.COV2.S vaccine versus placebo. The receptor set was obtained from a person aged 18-65 years who received the Ad26.COV2.S COVID-19 vaccine or a placebo. Each CDR3 is given with its conserved first and last residue. D genes are given only for firm matches. Part of the rows lack a size; the others show once, few, many or a class for expanded clones.

V: TRBV7-6; J: TRBJ1-4; D: -; size: once; CDR3: CASSRNRRNEKLFF; DNA: TGTGCCAGCAGCCGTAACAGGCGGAATGAAAAACTGTTTTTT
V: TRBV4-1; J: TRBJ2-4; D: -; size: -; CDR3: CASSPSPNNPMNIQYF; DNA: TGCGCCAGCAGCCCTTCCCCCAATAACCCTATGAACATTCAGTACTTC
V: TRBV3-1/TRBV3-2; J: TRBJ1-1; D: TRBD1; size: -; CDR3: CASSQTGQGKLRAFF; DNA: TGTGCCAGCAGCCAAACAGGACAGGGCAAATTACGGGCTTTCTTT
V: TRBV3-1/TRBV3-2; J: TRBJ1-6; D: -; size: -; CDR3: CASSHTGGSPLHF; DNA: TGTGCCAGCAGCCATACGGGCGGTAGTCCCCTCCACTTT
V: TRBV27; J: TRBJ2-2; D: TRBD2; size: -; CDR3: CASSFSTSGYGELFF; DNA: TGTGCCAGCAGTTTCAGTACTAGCGGGTACGGGGAGCTGTTTTTT
V: TRBV18; J: TRBJ1-1; D: -; size: -; CDR3: CASSPLSSLAEAFF; DNA: TGTGCCAGCTCCCCACTTTCATCCCTAGCTGAAGCTTTCTTT
V: TRBV6-6; J: TRBJ2-7; D: TRBD1; size: -; CDR3: CASSYSTGFKAYEQYF; DNA: TGTGCCAGCAGTTACTCGACAGGGTTTAAGGCCTACGAGCAGTACTTC
V: TRBV11-2; J: TRBJ1-6; D: TRBD1; size: -; CDR3: CASREPGQGYSPLHF; DNA: TGTGCCAGCAGAGAGCCGGGACAGGGTTATTCACCCCTCCACTTT
V: TRBV11-2; J: TRBJ1-2; D: TRBD1; size: -; CDR3: CASSFDRGIDGYTF; DNA: TGTGCCAGCAGCTTCGACAGGGGAATCGATGGCTACACCTTC
V: TRBV27; J: TRBJ1-6; D: TRBD1; size: -; CDR3: CASSLTGDSPLHF; DNA: TGTGCCAGCAGTTTGACAGGGGACTCACCCCTCCACTTT
V: TRBV19; J: TRBJ1-2; D: -; size: -; CDR3: CASSFLGDYGYTF; DNA: TGTGCCAGTAGTTTTCTTGGTGACTATGGCTACACCTTC
V: TRBV19; J: TRBJ1-1; D: -; size: -; CDR3: CASSIEWAVNTEAFF; DNA: TGTGCCAGTAGTATAGAGTGGGCAGTGAACACTGAAGCTTTCTTT
V: TRBV27; J: TRBJ2-7; D: -; size: -; CDR3: CASSLGGHNYEQYF; DNA: TGTGCCAGCAGTTTAGGGGGACACAACTACGAGCAGTACTTC
V: TRBV12-3/TRBV12-4; J: TRBJ1-6; D: -; size: -; CDR3: CASSHGQNSPLHF; DNA: TGTGCCAGCAGCCATGGACAGAATTCACCCCTCCACTTT
V: TRBV4-2; J: TRBJ2-7; D: -; size: -; CDR3: CASSPWGASYEQYF; DNA: TGTGCCAGCAGCCCCTGGGGGGCATCCTACGAGCAGTACTTC
V: TRBV5-6; J: TRBJ2-7; D: TRBD1; size: -; CDR3: CASSGGTGLYEQYF; DNA: TGTGCCAGCAGCGGAGGGACAGGCCTGTACGAGCAGTACTTC
V: TRBV4-1; J: TRBJ2-1; D: TRBD2; size: -; CDR3: CASSKRGGPDEQFF; DNA: TGCGCCAGCAGCAAACGGGGGGGCCCTGACGAGCAGTTCTTC
V: TRBV28; J: TRBJ2-3; D: TRBD1; size: -; CDR3: CASSDRIPDTQYF; DNA: TGTGCCAGCTCGGACAGGATCCCAGATACGCAGTATTTT
V: TRBV7-9; J: TRBJ2-3; D: -; size: -; CDR3: CASSLLTDRTDTQYF; DNA: TGTGCCAGCAGCTTGCTCACAGACCGCACAGATACGCAGTATTTT
V: TRBV6-5; J: TRBJ1-1; D: TRBD1; size: -; CDR3: CASRLTGVAEAFF; DNA: TGTGCCAGCAGACTTACAGGGGTCGCTGAAGCTTTCTTT
V: TRBV4-3; J: TRBJ1-2; D: -; size: -; CDR3: CASSPGHRANYGYTF; DNA: TGCGCCAGCAGCCCCGGGCACAGAGCTAACTATGGCTACACCTTC
V: TRBV5-1; J: TRBJ1-5; D: -; size: -; CDR3: CASSLGHNQPQHF; DNA: TGCGCCAGCAGCCTGGGACACAATCAGCCCCAGCATTTT
V: TRBV7-2; J: TRBJ1-3; D: -; size: -; CDR3: CASSPQSLQISGNTIYF; DNA: TGTGCCAGCAGCCCCCAAAGCCTCCAGATCTCTGGAAACACCATATATTTT
V: TRBV7-3; J: TRBJ2-3; D: -; size: once; CDR3: CASSRNPLGTDTQYF; DNA: TGTGCCAGCAGCCGAAATCCGTTGGGTACAGATACGCAGTATTTT
V: TRBV28; J: TRBJ1-6; D: TRBD1; size: -; CDR3: CASSLFQDRVNSPLHF; DNA: TGTGCCAGCAGTTTATTCCAGGACAGGGTAAATTCACCCCTCCACTTT
V: TRBV3-1/TRBV3-2; J: TRBJ2-6; D: TRBD1; size: -; CDR3: CASSLFLGTGGSGANVLTF; DNA: TGTGCCAGCAGCCTCTTTTTGGGGACAGGGGGCTCTGGGGCCAACGTCCTGACTTTC
V: TRBV2; J: TRBJ2-1; D: TRBD2; size: -; CDR3: CASSDALAGGLGEQFF; DNA: TGTGCCAGCAGTGACGCCCTAGCGGGGGGGCTCGGTGAGCAGTTCTTC
V: TRBV11-3; J: TRBJ2-1; D: -; size: -; CDR3: CASSLASAPRQFF; DNA: TGTGCCAGCAGCTTAGCGTCGGCCCCTCGGCAGTTCTTC
V: TRBV7-2; J: TRBJ1-5; D: -; size: -; CDR3: CASSLALSNQPQHF; DNA: TGTGCCAGCAGCTTAGCTCTAAGCAATCAGCCCCAGCATTTT